This TCR beta chain was captured by sequencing in a study of blood T cell repertoires in COVID-19 (dated by TCRdb to the early 2020s). Broadly, across the study: Collaborator samples came from the United States, Italy and Spain and covered acute and convalescent phases of COVID-19. The material from the prospective study consisted of cDNA or gDNA derived from T cells, B-cell-depleted T cells, or PBMCs. Subjects who had been exposed to COVID-19, were actively infected with it, or had recovered from it provided the deeply sampled blood TCRbeta repertoires that made up the dataset. Sample metadata almost always included a de-identified subject ID, COVID-19 status, age in years and sex. The repertoires were released in a freely available public database meant as a resource for research on the immune response to SARS-CoV-2. Samples came from the ongoing ImmuneRACE study (first 160 participants) plus 1,254 subjects from 6 global collaborators. Where available, HLA class I and class II types were taken from metadata supplied by the sample provider and were not determined by assay-based typing.

V is clipped by 5 bases and J by 0 bases, and the sequence between their germline boundaries is 9 bases long. Looking up the germline V gene yields CDR1 SGHAT and CDR2 FQNNGV. There are 14 amino acids in the CDR3, from cysteine to phenylalanine inclusive. This entry keeps only the CDR3 DNA: 42 bases, framed from base 1. TCRbeta CDR3 regions were amplified from genomic DNA by means of the immunoSEQ Assay, a bias-controlled multiplex PCR. Turning to the authors' computational methods: The number of nucleated cells in each sample was estimated by amplification of reference gene primers within the assay. To quantify the absolute abundance of each unique TCRbeta CDR3 rearrangement, sequence reads were collapsed and filtered. For each sample, productive Simpson clonality was calculated as the square root of Simpson's diversity index over productive rearrangements. What TCRdb holds here is the immuneACCESS table cut down to in-frame rearrangements. Part of the clones is not present; checked against another copy, under half of the missing clones reflect an unresolved V gene, and the others are unexplained. The V and J calls and clone size were taken over from that table, and D and trimming were inferred from the DNA. The sample table records around 89,000 clones; about nine tenths of these occur just once. The ten largest clones capture about 9.1% of the sample.

The paper as a whole reports these results and caveats: How much clinical and demographic metadata was included differed by source and by participant, and the metadata was provided uncurated.

This clone appeared once. The specificity of this receptor is unknown. The sample holds no much larger clone one base away, and base qualities are not on file. Each collaborating institution followed its own protocols to collect whole blood in K2EDTA tubes. For TCRbeta analysis, collaborators shipped samples in one of three forms: frozen whole blood, isolated PBMCs, or DNA extracted from either of those sample types. The receptor was derived from a man aged 45 to 65 with acute or convalescent COVID-19. Sequenced input: peripheral blood. The sequence links TRBV11-2 to TRBJ2-3, with a tentative D gene TRBD1 over 5 matching bases. Here is the DNA: TGTGCCAGCAGCCGACAGCCTAGCACAGATACGCAGTATTTT. This translates into CASSRQPSTDTQYF.